There are a few counts of the clone carrying this TCR beta chain. Antigen unknown. Pregnancy or lactation, uncontrolled infections and other autoimmune diseases were grounds for excluding patients. Serum thyroxine and TRAb, along with clinical symptoms, thyroid ultrasound and orbital computed tomography, were what diagnosis relied on. TCR beta CDR3 regions were amplified from RNA transcripts. In the first round, RT-PCR was carried out with HTBI primers, and a multiplex PCR formed the second round. Each CDR3 protein gets one entry after TCRdb re-called the multiplex PCR reads with MiXCR. The repertoire consists of around 670,000 distinct CDR3 sequences, with approximately 40% occurring once and the leading ten covering approximately 43%. The source of the sample is a study of Graves' ophthalmopathy and Graves' hyperthyroidism. Study-wide findings and caveats: Among expanded thyroid clonotypes above 0.001 frequency, most also occurred in blood.

Trimming at V came to 9 bases and at J to 3 bases, leaving 14 bases not matched to a gene. The germline V gene encodes CDR1 LNHDA and CDR2 SQIVND (reference sequence). The CDR3 loop spans 15 amino acids. Input material: peripheral blood. The receptor's source is an adult man with Graves' ophthalmopathy. The chain carries TRBV19 and TRBJ2-7, with 7 bases that match TRBD1. The CDR3: CASGKKGDRIYEQYF. The CDR3 DNA follows: TGTGCCAGCGGTAAGAAAGGGGACAGAATCTACGAGCAGTACTTC. Together with reference TRBV19 and TRBJ2-7, the CDR3 gives the full variable domain: DGGITQSPKYLFRKEGQNVTLSCEQNLNHDAMYWYRQDPGQGLRLIYYSQIVNDFQKGDIAEGYSVSREKKESFPLTVTSAQKNPTAFYLCASGKKGDRIYEQYFGPGTRLTVT.